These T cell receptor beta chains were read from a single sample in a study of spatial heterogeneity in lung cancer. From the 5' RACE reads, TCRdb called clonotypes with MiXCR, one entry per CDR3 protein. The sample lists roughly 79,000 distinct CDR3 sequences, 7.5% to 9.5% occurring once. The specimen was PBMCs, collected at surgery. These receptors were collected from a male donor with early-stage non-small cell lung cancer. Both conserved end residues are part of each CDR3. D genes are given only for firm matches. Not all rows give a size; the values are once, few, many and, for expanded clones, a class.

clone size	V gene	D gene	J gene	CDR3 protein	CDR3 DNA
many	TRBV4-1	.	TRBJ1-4	CASSQDGGGSEKLFF	TGCGCCAGCAGCCAAGATGGCGGGGGGAGTGAAAAACTGTTTTTT
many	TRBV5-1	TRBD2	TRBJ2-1	CASSLGLAGWAEQFF	TGCGCCAGCAGCTTGGGACTAGCGGGATGGGCCGAGCAGTTCTTC
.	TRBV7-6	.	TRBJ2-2	CASSSSGTDWGINTGELFF	TGTGCCAGCAGTTCTTCCGGGACGGACTGGGGGATCAACACCGGGGAGCTGTTTTTT
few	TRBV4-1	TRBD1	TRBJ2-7	CASSLPGQGAGEQYF	TGCGCCAGCAGCTTACCGGGACAGGGGGCAGGCGAGCAGTACTTC
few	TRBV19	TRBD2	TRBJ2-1	CASSPTSGVYNEQFF	TGTGCCAGTAGCCCAACTAGCGGAGTCTACAATGAGCAGTTCTTC
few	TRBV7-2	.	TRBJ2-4	CASSSSRVVSKNIQYF	TGTGCCAGCAGCTCCTCCCGTGTGGTGTCCAAAAACATTCAGTACTTC
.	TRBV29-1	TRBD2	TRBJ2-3	CSVILAGDTQYF	TGCAGCGTCATCCTAGCGGGAGATACGCAGTATTTT
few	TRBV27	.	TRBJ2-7	CASSLPGVAYEQYF	TGTGCCAGCAGTTTACCCGGGGTCGCCTACGAGCAGTACTTC
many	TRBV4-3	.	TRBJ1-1	CASSQDSGGNTEAFF	TGCGCCAGCAGCCAAGATTCCGGCGGGAACACTGAAGCTTTCTTT
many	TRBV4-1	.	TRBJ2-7	CASSQVPEGAYSYEQYF	TGCGCCAGCAGCCAAGTGCCAGAAGGGGCCTATTCGTACGAGCAGTACTTC
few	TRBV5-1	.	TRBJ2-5	CASKVRTTEETQYF	TGCGCCAGCAAAGTCAGAACCACCGAAGAGACCCAGTACTTC
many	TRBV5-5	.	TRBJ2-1	CASSIRQALYNEQFF	TGTGCCAGCAGCATCAGACAGGCGCTTTACAATGAGCAGTTCTTC
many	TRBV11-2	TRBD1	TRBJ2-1	CASSIRDSWNEQFF	TGTGCCAGCAGCATCCGGGACAGTTGGAATGAGCAGTTCTTC
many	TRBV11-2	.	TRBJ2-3	CASSLGAITDTQYF	TGTGCCAGCAGCTTAGGAGCCATCACAGATACGCAGTATTTT
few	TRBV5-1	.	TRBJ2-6	CASSLAGQIAFSGANVLTF	TGCGCCAGCAGCTTGGCCGGGCAGATAGCCTTCTCTGGGGCCAACGTCCTGACTTTC
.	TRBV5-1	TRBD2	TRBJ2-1	CASSSLGGVGSYNEQFF	TGCGCCAGCAGTTCCCTTGGGGGGGTAGGCTCCTACAATGAGCAGTTCTTC
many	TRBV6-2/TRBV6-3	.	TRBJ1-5	CASTVDSGYQPQHF	TGTGCCAGCACCGTGGACAGCGGATATCAGCCCCAGCATTTT
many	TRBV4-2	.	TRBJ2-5	CASSQDLRAQETQYF	TGTGCCAGCAGCCAAGATCTACGGGCCCAAGAGACCCAGTACTTC
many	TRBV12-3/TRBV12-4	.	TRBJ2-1	CASSLLSSAYNEQFF	TGTGCCAGCAGTTTACTGTCTAGTGCCTACAATGAGCAGTTCTTC
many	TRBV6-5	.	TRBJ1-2	CASSYSRRTPGYTF	TGTGCCAGCAGTTACTCGCGAAGGACACCTGGCTACACCTTC
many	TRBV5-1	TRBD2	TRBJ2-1	CASSFLAGSYNEQFF	TGCGCCAGCAGCTTCCTAGCGGGCTCTTACAATGAGCAGTTCTTC
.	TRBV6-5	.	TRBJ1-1	CASRSLQGYTEAFF	TGTGCCAGCAGAAGCCTCCAAGGTTACACTGAAGCTTTCTTT
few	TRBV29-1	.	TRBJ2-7	CSVIRDRRLKYEQYF	TGCAGCGTTATACGCGACAGGCGTTTAAAGTACGAGCAGTACTTC
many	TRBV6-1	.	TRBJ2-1	CASSEAIGQINNEQFF	TGTGCCAGCAGTGAAGCAATCGGACAGATTAACAATGAGCAGTTCTTC
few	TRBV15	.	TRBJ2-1	CATSRDRGWGDNEQFF	TGTGCCACCAGCAGAGATAGGGGCTGGGGGGACAATGAGCAGTTCTTC
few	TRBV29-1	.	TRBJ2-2	CSVRQEDWAGELFF	TGCAGCGTTCGGCAGGAGGACTGGGCCGGGGAGCTGTTTTTT
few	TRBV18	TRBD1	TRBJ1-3	CASSPSQGPGNTIYF	TGTGCCAGCTCACCGTCACAGGGGCCTGGAAACACCATATATTTT
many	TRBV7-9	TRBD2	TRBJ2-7	CASSLSSGLFPMQYF	TGTGCCAGCAGCCTCTCTAGCGGACTCTTCCCGATGCAGTACTTC
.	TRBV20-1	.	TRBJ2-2	CSVPRTNTGELFF	TGCAGTGTTCCCAGAACGAACACCGGGGAGCTGTTTTTT
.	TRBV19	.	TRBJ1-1	CASSPDPGDAFF	TGTGCCAGTAGTCCAGACCCCGGCGATGCTTTCTTT
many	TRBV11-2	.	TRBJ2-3	CASSITDTQYF	TGTGCCAGCAGCATCACAGATACGCAGTATTTT
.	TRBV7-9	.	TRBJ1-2	CASTREGNYGYTF	TGTGCCAGCACAAGGGAAGGAAACTATGGCTACACCTTC
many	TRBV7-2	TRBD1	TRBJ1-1	CASSLVRDREAFF	TGTGCCAGCAGCTTAGTTAGGGACAGGGAAGCTTTCTTT
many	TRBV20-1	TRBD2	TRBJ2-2	CSAAGTSGNANTGELFF	TGCAGTGCCGCCGGGACTAGCGGGAACGCGAACACCGGGGAGCTGTTTTTT
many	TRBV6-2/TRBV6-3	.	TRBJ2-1	CASSGREPYNEQFF	TGTGCCAGCAGTGGCAGGGAGCCTTACAATGAGCAGTTCTTC
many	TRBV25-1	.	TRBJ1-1	CASSALLTEAFF	TGTGCCAGCAGTGCTTTATTAACTGAAGCTTTCTTT
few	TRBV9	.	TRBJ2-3	CASSVMTTASTDTQYF	TGTGCCAGCAGCGTGATGACTACCGCTAGCACAGATACGCAGTATTTT
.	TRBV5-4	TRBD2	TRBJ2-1	CASRPGTSGGLGSEQFF	TGTGCCAGCAGACCCGGGACTAGCGGGGGATTAGGTAGTGAGCAGTTCTTC
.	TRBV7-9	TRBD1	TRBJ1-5	CASSPQGNSNQPQHF	TGTGCCAGCAGCCCACAGGGGAATAGCAATCAGCCCCAGCATTTT
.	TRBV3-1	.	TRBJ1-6	CASSQVRGPNSPLHF	TGTGCCAGCAGCCAAGTCCGCGGGCCCAATTCACCCCTCCACTTT
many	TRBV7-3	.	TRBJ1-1	CASSLKGGGTEAFF	TGTGCCAGCAGCTTAAAGGGGGGAGGCACTGAAGCTTTCTTT
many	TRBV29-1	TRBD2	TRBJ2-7	CSVDGNQRGRSYEQYF	TGCAGCGTTGACGGTAATCAGCGCGGGAGATCGTACGAGCAGTACTTC